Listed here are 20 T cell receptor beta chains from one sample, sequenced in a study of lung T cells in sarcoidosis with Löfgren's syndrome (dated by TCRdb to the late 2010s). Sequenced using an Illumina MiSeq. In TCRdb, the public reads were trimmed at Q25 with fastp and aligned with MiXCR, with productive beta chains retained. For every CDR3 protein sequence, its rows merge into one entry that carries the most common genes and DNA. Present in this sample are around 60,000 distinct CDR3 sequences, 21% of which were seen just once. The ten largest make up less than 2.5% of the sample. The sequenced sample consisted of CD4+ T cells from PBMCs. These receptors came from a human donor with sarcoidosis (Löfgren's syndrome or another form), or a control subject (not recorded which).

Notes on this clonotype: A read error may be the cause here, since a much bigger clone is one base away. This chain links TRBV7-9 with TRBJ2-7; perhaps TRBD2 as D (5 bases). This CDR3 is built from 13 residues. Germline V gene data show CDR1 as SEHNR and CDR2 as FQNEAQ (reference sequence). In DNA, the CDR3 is TGTGACGGGGAAAAAAATGGACTCGGCGAGCAGTACTTC. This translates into CDGEKNGLGEQYF.

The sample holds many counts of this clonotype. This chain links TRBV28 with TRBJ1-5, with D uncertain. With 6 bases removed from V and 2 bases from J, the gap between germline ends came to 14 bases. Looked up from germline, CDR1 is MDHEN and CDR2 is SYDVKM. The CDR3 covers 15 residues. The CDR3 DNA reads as TGTGCCAGCAGGCAGCACAAGGGAGGCAATCAGCCCCAGCATTTT. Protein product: CASRQHKGGNQPQHF. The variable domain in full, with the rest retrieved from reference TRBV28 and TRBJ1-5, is DVKVTQSSRYLVKRTGEKVFLECVQDMDHENMFWYRQDPGLGLRLIYFSYDVKMKEKGDIPEGYSVSREKKERFSLILESASTNQTSMYLCASRQHKGGNQPQHFGDGTRLSIL.

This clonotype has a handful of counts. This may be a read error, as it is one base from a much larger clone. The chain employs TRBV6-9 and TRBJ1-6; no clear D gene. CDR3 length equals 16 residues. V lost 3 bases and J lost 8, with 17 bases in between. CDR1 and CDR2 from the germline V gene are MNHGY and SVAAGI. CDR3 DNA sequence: TGTGCCAGCAGTTACTTCGGGCCCCCCCCGGATTCACCCCTCCACTTT. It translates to CASSYFGPPPDSPLHF.

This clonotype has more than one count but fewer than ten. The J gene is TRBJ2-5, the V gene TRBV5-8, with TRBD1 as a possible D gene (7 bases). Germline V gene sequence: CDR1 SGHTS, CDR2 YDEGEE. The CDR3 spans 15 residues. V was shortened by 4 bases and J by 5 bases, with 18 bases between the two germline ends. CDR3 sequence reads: CASSTRKAGGETQYF. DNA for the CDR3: TGTGCCAGCAGCACCCGGAAGGCAGGGGGGGAGACCCAGTACTTC.

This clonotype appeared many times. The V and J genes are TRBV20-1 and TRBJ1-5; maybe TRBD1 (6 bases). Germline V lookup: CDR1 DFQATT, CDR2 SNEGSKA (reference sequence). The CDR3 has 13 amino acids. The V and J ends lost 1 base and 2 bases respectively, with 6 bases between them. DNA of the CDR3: TGCAGTGCTAGAGCAGGGGGCAATCAGCCCCAGCATTTT. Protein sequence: CSARAGGNQPQHF.

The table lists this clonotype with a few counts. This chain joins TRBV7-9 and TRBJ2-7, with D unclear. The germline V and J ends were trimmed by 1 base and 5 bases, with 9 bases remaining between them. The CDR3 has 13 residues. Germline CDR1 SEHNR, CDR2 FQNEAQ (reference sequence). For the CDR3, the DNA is TGTGCCAGCAGCTTAGACAGTTTCCACGAGCAGTACTTC. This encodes CASSLDSFHEQYF.

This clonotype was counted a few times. The chain's CDR3 is CASSEARFEQYV. Here the CDR3 DNA reads TGTGCCAGCAGTGAAGCGCGGTTCGAGCAGTACGTC. This chain connects TRBV2 to TRBJ2-7, with D unresolved. This CDR3 is built from 12 residues. In germline, CDR1 is SNHLY, CDR2 FYNNEI. V dropped 0 bases and J dropped 6 bases, with 6 bases sitting between them.

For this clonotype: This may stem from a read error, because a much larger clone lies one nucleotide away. CDR3 protein: CACSRTATTDTQYF. The DNA of the CDR3 is TGTGCCTGCAGTCGGACAGCGACGACAGATACGCAGTATTTT. The chain carries TRBV28 and TRBJ2-3; possible D gene TRBD1, 6 bases. The germline V gene encodes CDR1 MDHEN and CDR2 SYDVKM. The CDR3 has 14 residues.

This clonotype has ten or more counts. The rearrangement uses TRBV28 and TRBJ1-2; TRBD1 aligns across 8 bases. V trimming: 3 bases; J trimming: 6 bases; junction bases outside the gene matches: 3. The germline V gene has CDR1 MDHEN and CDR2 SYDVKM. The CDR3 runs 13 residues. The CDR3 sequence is CASSFQGAHGYTF. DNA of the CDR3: TGTGCCAGCAGTTTCCAGGGGGCTCATGGCTACACCTTC.

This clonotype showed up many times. The CDR3, as DNA: TGTGCCAGCAGTAGGGGGGATAGCAATCAGCCCCAGCATTTT. It encodes CASSRGDSNQPQHF. This rearrangement joins TRBV6-1 to TRBJ1-5, with TRBD1 as a possible D gene (6 bases). Trimming cost V 5 bases and J 0 bases, with 8 bases left between them. The CDR3 runs 14 residues. Germline CDR1 and CDR2: MNHNS and SASEGT.

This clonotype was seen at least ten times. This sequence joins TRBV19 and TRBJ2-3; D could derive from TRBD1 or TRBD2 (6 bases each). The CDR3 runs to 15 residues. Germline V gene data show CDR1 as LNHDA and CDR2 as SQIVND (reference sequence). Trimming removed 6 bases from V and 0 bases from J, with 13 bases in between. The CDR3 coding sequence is TGTGCCAGTAGAATTGGAGGGGGAAGCACAGATACGCAGTATTTT. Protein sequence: CASRIGGGSTDTQYF.

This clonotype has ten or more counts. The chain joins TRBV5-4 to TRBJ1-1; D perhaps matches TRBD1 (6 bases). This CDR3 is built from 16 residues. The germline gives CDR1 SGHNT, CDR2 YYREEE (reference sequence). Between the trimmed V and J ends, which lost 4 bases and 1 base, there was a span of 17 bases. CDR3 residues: CASSLLGGGWNTEAFF. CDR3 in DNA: TGTGCCAGCAGCCTCCTTGGAGGGGGATGGAACACTGAAGCTTTCTTT.

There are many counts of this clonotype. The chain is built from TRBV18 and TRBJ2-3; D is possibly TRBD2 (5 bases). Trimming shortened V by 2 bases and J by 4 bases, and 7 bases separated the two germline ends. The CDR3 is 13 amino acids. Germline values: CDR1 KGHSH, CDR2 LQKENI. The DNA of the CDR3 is TGTGCCAGCTCACCAGGACTGGCAGATACGCAGTATTTT. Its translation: CASSPGLADTQYF.

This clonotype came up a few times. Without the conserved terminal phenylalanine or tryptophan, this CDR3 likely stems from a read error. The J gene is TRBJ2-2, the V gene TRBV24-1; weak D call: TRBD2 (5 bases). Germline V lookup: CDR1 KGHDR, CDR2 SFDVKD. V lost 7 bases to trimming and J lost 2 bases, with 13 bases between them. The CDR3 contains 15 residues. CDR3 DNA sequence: TGTGCCACCAGACCCACGACGGGAAACACCGGGGAGCTGTTTCTT. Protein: CATRPTTGNTGELFL.

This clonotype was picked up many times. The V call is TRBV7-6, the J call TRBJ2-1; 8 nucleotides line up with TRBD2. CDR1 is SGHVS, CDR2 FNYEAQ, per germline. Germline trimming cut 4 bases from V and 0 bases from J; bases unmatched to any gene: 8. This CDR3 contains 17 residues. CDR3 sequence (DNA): TGTGCCAGCAGCTCTCGCATTAGCGGGGTCTCCTACAATGAGCAGTTCTTC. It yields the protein CASSSRISGVSYNEQFF.

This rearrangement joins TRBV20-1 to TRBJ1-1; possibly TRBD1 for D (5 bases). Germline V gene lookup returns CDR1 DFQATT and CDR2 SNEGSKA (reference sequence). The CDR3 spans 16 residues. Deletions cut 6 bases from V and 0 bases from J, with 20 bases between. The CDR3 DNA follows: TGCAGTGCCTCAACCAATTATAGACAGTTGAACACTGAAGCTTTCTTT. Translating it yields CSASTNYRQLNTEAFF.

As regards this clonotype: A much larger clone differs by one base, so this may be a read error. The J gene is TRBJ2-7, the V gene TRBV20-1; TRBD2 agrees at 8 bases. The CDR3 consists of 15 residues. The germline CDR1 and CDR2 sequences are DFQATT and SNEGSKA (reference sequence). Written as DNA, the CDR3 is TGCAGTGCTAGAGTAATGGCGGGAGGTTCCTACAAGCAGTACTTC. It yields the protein CSARVMAGGSYKQYF.

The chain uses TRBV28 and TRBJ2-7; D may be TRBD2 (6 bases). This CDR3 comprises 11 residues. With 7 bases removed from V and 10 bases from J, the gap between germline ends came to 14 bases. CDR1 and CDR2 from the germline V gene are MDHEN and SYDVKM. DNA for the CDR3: TGTGCCAGCACCACAGCACTAGCCCAGTACTTC. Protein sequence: CASTTALAQYF.

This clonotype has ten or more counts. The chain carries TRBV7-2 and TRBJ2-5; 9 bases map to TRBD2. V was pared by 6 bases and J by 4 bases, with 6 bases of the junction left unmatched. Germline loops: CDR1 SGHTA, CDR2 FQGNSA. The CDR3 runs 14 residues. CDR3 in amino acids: CASSLSGSLETQYF. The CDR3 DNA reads TGTGCCAGCAGTCTTAGCGGGAGTTTAGAGACCCAGTACTTC.

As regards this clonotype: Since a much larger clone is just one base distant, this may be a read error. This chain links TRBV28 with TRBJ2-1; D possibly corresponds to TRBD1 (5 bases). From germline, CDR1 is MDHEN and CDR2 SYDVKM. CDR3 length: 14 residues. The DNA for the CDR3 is TGTGCCAACAGTTTACTGCAGGGCAGGAATGAGCAGTTCTTC. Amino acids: CANSLLQGRNEQFF.